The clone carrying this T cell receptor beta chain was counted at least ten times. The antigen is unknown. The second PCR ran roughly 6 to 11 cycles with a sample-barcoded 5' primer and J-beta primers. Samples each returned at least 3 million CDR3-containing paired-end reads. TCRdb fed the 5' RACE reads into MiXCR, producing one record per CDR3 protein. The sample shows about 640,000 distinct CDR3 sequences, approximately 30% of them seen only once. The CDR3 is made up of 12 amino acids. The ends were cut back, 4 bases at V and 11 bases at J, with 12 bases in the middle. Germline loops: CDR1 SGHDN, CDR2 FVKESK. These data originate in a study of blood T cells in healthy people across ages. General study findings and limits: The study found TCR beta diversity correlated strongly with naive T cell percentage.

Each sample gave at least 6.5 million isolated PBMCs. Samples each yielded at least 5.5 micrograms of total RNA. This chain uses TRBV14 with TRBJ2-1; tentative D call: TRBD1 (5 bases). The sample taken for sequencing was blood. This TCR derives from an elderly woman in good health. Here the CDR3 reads CASSPSDRKQFF. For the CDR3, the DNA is TGTGCCAGCAGCCCTAGTGACAGAAAGCAGTTCTTC.